These 22 T cell receptor beta chains originate from one sample sequenced in a study of T cell changes during pregnancy in multiple sclerosis. Generated by immunoSEQ multiplex PCR, the TCRdb table keeps only in-frame clones and is missing some. The sample lists 60,000 or so clones, 90% to 95% occurring once. The sequenced sample was peripheral blood, obtained before pregnancy. These receptors came from a female donor with multiple sclerosis, enrolled in a pregnancy study.

This chain uses TRBV4-1 with TRBJ2-1; 7 positions agree with TRBD1. V lost 2 bases to trimming and J lost 12 bases; unmatched junction nucleotides: 16. Germline values: CDR1 MGHRA, CDR2 YSYEKL. CDR3 size: 16 residues. The CDR3 DNA reads as TGCGCCAGCAGCCAAAACCGGGACAGTCAATTACCGGGGCAGTTCTTC. This encodes CASSQNRDSQLPGQFF.

This clone appeared a single time. The chain employs TRBV4-2 and TRBJ1-2, with TRBD1 matching over 12 bases. This CDR3 contains 15 residues. Per germline, CDR1 LGHNA and CDR2 YNFKEQ. V shed 3 bases and J 7 bases; nucleotides not matched to a gene: 6. CDR3 sequence (DNA): TGTGCCAGCAGCCAGGGACAGGGGGCCTTTGGTGGCTACACCTTC. Amino acids: CASSQGQGAFGGYTF.

The rearrangement joins TRBV7-9 to TRBJ1-1; maybe TRBD1 (5 bases). The V end was cut by 11 bases, the J end by 2 bases, with 15 bases between. This CDR3 region has 13 residues. CDR1 and CDR2 from the germline V gene are SEHNR and FQNEAQ (reference sequence). The CDR3 sequence: CACAPTGNTEAFF. Written as DNA, the CDR3 is TGTGCCTGCGCCCCCACAGGAAACACTGAAGCTTTCTTT.

The chain joins TRBV4-3 to TRBJ2-3; 9 nucleotides line up with TRBD2. V dropped 3 bases and J dropped 6; count of bases not matched to a gene: 4. The CDR3 spans 14 residues. Germline lookup yields CDR1 LGHNA and CDR2 YSLEER. CDR3 sequence: CASSQFSGGDTQYF. CDR3 DNA sequence: TGCGCCAGCAGCCAGTTTAGCGGGGGTGATACGCAGTATTTT.

In this sample, this clone turned up a few times. V usage is TRBV6-5 and J usage is TRBJ2-1; 7 bases are a match to TRBD1. Germline trimming cut 4 bases from V and 0 bases from J; bases unmatched to any gene: 3. The germline CDR1 and CDR2 sequences are MNHEY and SVGAGI. There are 15 residues in the CDR3. In DNA, the CDR3 is TGTGCCAGCAGTTCCCGGACAGGCTCCTACAATGAGCAGTTCTTC. Amino acid sequence: CASSSRTGSYNEQFF.

The chain recombines TRBV18 with TRBJ1-2; 12 bases are shared with TRBD1. The germline V gene encodes CDR1 KGHSH and CDR2 LQKENI. Trimming cost V 6 bases and J 0 bases; bases outside gene matches: 14. This CDR3 is 19 amino acids long. CDR3 sequence (DNA): TGTGCCAGCTCCCCGGGACAGGGGGCCACCATTAAAGCTAACTATGGCTACACCTTC. The encoded protein is CASSPGQGATIKANYGYTF.

The chain has TRBV5-1 and TRBJ2-6; D ambiguous. Germline values: CDR1 SGHRS, CDR2 YFSETQ. V lost 2 bases and J 11 bases, leaving 20 bases between the germline ends. The CDR3 runs to 16 residues. CDR3 residues: CASSFSVRGTDHVLTF. DNA for the CDR3: TGCGCCAGCAGCTTTAGTGTTCGCGGAACGGATCACGTCCTGACTTTC.

The chain recombines TRBV27 with TRBJ2-3, with TRBD2 matching 8 bases. CDR3 length equals 16 residues. V was pared by 4 bases and J by 5 bases, with 11 bases of the junction left unmatched. Germline V gives CDR1 MNHEY, CDR2 SMNVEV (reference sequence). The CDR3 DNA follows: TGTGCCAGCAGTTACCTCGGAGGTAGCGGGAAAGATACGCAGTATTTT. Its translation is CASSYLGGSGKDTQYF.

V gene TRBV27 combines with J gene TRBJ2-2, with D maybe TRBD1 (6 bases). CDR3 length: 19 residues. The germline gives CDR1 MNHEY, CDR2 SMNVEV (reference sequence). Trimming removed 10 bases at V and 4 bases at J, with 31 bases between. CDR3 region: CAIMGGGRYVANTTGELFF. The CDR3 nucleotides are TGTGCCATAATGGGTGGGGGCCGTTACGTAGCGAACACCACCGGGGAGCTGTTTTTT.

This chain connects TRBV5-4 to TRBJ1-2; 8 bases agree with TRBD1. The V and J ends lost 1 base and 4 bases, in that order; junction bases with no gene match: 6. The CDR3 totals 15 residues. Per the germline V gene, CDR1 is SGHNT and CDR2 is YYREEE (reference sequence). CDR3 bases: TGTGCCAGCAGCTTGCGTCAGACAGGGGCCTATGGCTACACCTTC. Protein product: CASSLRQTGAYGYTF.

The chain couples TRBV4-1 to TRBJ1-4; D ambiguous. V gave up 4 bases and J gave up 7 bases, with 16 bases separating them. The CDR3 has 15 amino acids. Per germline, CDR1 MGHRA and CDR2 YSYEKL. The DNA of the CDR3 is TGCGCCAGCAGCCTCCCTGGGAGCTGGGGTGAAAAACTGTTTTTT. Encoded protein: CASSLPGSWGEKLFF.

This rearrangement joins TRBV6-4 to TRBJ1-2, with 9 bases matching TRBD1. The CDR3 sequence is 13 residues long. Germline V CDR1 and CDR2: MRHNA, SNTAGT. V shed 6 bases and J 8 bases; nucleotides not matched to a gene: 7. Here the CDR3 DNA reads TGTGCCAGCAGCACCGGGACAGGGTTCGGCTACACCTTC. Translated: CASSTGTGFGYTF.

The chain carries TRBV5-5 and TRBJ1-5; no reliable D call. CDR1 and CDR2 from the germline V gene are SGHKS and YYEKEE (reference sequence). Between the trimmed V and J ends, which lost 1 base and 0 bases, there was a span of 5 bases. The CDR3 runs to 14 residues. In DNA, the CDR3 is TGTGCCAGCAGCTTGACTTATAGCAATCAGCCCCAGCATTTT. It codes for CASSLTYSNQPQHF.

The chain couples TRBV5-1 to TRBJ2-2, with D tentatively TRBD2 (6 bases). Germline CDR1 reads SGHRS; CDR2 reads YFSETQ. V was trimmed by 3 bases and J by 7 bases, leaving 13 bases between them. This CDR3 contains 14 residues. CDR3 in DNA: TGCGCCAGCAGCTGGGTAGGAGGGATCGGGGAGCTGTTTTTT. This encodes CASSWVGGIGELFF.

The chain joins TRBV21-1 to TRBJ2-3; TRBD2, the table's D call, lacks a check against the DNA. TRBV21-1 is recorded as a pseudogene. This CDR3 spans 16 amino acids. CDR3 coding DNA: TGTGCCAGCAGCCTCCGGGAGCGGGGGACTCTCGATACGCAGTATTTT. This translates into CASSLRERGTLDTQYF.

The chain has TRBV7-3 and TRBJ2-1; D possibly corresponds to TRBD2 (6 bases). Trimming took 5 bases from V and 0 from J, leaving 14 bases between them. The germline gives CDR1 SGHTA, CDR2 FQGTGA. This CDR3 comprises 16 residues. CDR3 sequence: CASSLRRGLSYNEQFF. The CDR3 DNA reads as TGTGCCAGCAGCCTGAGGAGGGGCCTCTCCTACAATGAGCAGTTCTTC.

The gene calls are TRBV18 and TRBJ2-3, with D possibly matching TRBD2 (6 bases). V lost 3 bases and J 1 base, leaving 14 bases between the germline ends. Looked up from germline, CDR1 is KGHSH and CDR2 is LQKENI. This CDR3 region has 16 residues. This chain's CDR3 is CASSPRLDPGTDTQYF. The CDR3 coding sequence is TGTGCCAGCTCACCGCGACTAGACCCAGGCACAGATACGCAGTATTTT. The entire variable domain, with the rest obtained from reference TRBV18 and TRBJ2-3, is as follows: NAGVMQNPRHLVRRRGQEARLRCSPMKGHSHVYWYRQLPEEGLKFMVYLQKENIIDESGMPKERFSAEFPKEGPSILRIQQVVRGDSAAYFCASSPRLDPGTDTQYFGPGTRLTVL.

The CDR3 sequence: CASRLAGTSQYF. The CDR3 DNA reads as TGTGCCAGCAGACTAGCGGGGACCTCACAGTATTTT. The chain combines TRBV2 with TRBJ2-3, with 10 bases fitting TRBD2. CDR1 and CDR2 from the germline V gene are SNHLY and FYNNEI. There are 12 residues in the CDR3. The V gene end was trimmed by 6 bases and the J gene end by 12 bases; junction bases not matched to a gene: 6.

The gene calls are TRBV5-1 and TRBJ2-7, with a weak D call TRBD2 (6 bases). From germline, CDR1 is SGHRS and CDR2 YFSETQ. Trimming pared 5 bases from V and 4 bases from J, leaving 13 bases between. CDR3 length equals 13 residues. The CDR3 nucleotides are TGCGCCAGCAGTCCCGGGACTGTATACGAGCAGTACTTC. This encodes CASSPGTVYEQYF. Based on the CDR3 plus reference TRBV5-1 and TRBJ2-7, the full variable domain is KAGVTQTPRYLIKTRGQQVTLSCSPISGHRSVSWYQQTPGQGLQFLFEYFSETQRNKGNFPGRFSGRQFSNSRSEMNVSTLELGDSALYLCASSPGTVYEQYFGPGTRLTVT.

The chain uses TRBV4-1 and TRBJ1-2; TRBD1 might be the D (5 bases). Germline values: CDR1 MGHRA, CDR2 YSYEKL. CDR3 size: 15 residues. Trimming took off 0 bases at V and 7 bases at J, with 15 bases between the two ends. The CDR3 is CASSQDIQGWGGYTF. CDR3 sequence (DNA): TGCGCCAGCAGCCAAGATATCCAGGGTTGGGGTGGCTACACCTTC.

The gene calls are TRBV7-6 and TRBJ2-7; TRBD1 might be the D (5 bases). The germline gives CDR1 SGHVS, CDR2 FNYEAQ. CDR3 length: 14 amino acids. V dropped 4 bases and J dropped 12 bases, with 22 bases sitting between them. DNA for the CDR3: TGTGCCAGCAGCTCGGAAGGGGCCTCCTCTAGTGGGTACTTC. It codes for CASSSEGASSSGYF.

This clone was seen just once. The genes are TRBV19 and TRBJ1-5; no clear D. The CDR3 contains 15 residues. The germline V gene has CDR1 LNHDA and CDR2 SQIVND (reference sequence). V was clipped by 4 bases and J by 3 bases, with 13 bases between them. CDR3 in DNA: TGTGCCAGTAGTACCACTTCAAGCCCCAATCAGCCCCAGCATTTT. It encodes CASSTTSSPNQPQHF. Using reference TRBV19 and TRBJ1-5 for the parts outside the CDR3, the full variable domain is DGGITQSPKYLFRKEGQNVTLSCEQNLNHDAMYWYRQDPGQGLRLIYYSQIVNDFQKGDIAEGYSVSREKKESFPLTVTSAQKNPTAFYLCASSTTSSPNQPQHFGDGTRLSIL.